What follows are 28 T cell receptor beta chains derived from one specimen sequenced in a study of blood T cell repertoires in COVID-19. This table comes from immunoSEQ multiplex PCR, and its TCRdb copy is limited to in-frame clones, with some not included. Among approximately 73,000 clones listed, about four fifths were seen once. The material sequenced was peripheral blood. These receptor sequences come from a woman in her 70s with acute or convalescent COVID-19.

This clone was found a few times. This rearrangement joins TRBV5-1 to TRBJ2-1, with D possibly TRBD2 on 5 matching bases. Trimming took 2 bases from V and 5 from J, leaving 20 bases between them. Germline CDR1 SGHRS, CDR2 YFSETQ. This CDR3 region has 17 residues. The CDR3: CASSLMGRGFIDNEQFF. The CDR3 DNA is TGCGCCAGCAGCTTAATGGGGAGAGGTTTCATAGACAATGAGCAGTTCTTC.

This chain uses TRBV4-2 with TRBJ1-1; D might be TRBD1 (5 bases). The germline V gene encodes CDR1 LGHNA and CDR2 YNFKEQ. This CDR3 region has 14 residues. V was shortened by 0 bases and J by 5 bases, with 10 bases between the two germline ends. The CDR3 bases are TGTGCCAGCAGCCAAGACGGAGGGGTGACTGAAGCTTTCTTT. It translates to CASSQDGGVTEAFF.

This clone was seen just once. The rearrangement joins TRBV6-5 to TRBJ2-7; D gene ambiguous. V dropped 4 bases and J dropped 0 bases, with 16 bases sitting between them. Per germline, CDR1 MNHEY and CDR2 SVGAGI. This CDR3 contains 16 residues. As DNA, the CDR3 is TGTGCCAGCAGTTCCGGCCGTGCGGAGAGCTCCTACGAGCAGTACTTC. Translated, it gives CASSSGRAESSYEQYF.

This clone was observed once. The CDR3 is CASGEGELFF. CDR3 in DNA: TGTGCCAGCGGAGAGGGGGAGCTGTTTTTT. The chain employs TRBV12-3 or TRBV12-4 and TRBJ2-2; D is ambiguous. This CDR3 has 10 residues. V lost 8 bases to trimming and J lost 8 bases, with 6 bases between them.

The genes are TRBV5-8 and TRBJ2-3, with 12 bases aligning to TRBD1. Germline lookup yields CDR1 SGHTS and CDR2 YDEGEE. The CDR3 covers 17 residues. V lost 5 bases to trimming and J lost 4 bases; unmatched junction nucleotides: 11. This CDR3 reads CASRPKGGTGGPDTQYF. CDR3 nucleotide sequence: TGTGCCAGCAGACCGAAGGGCGGGACAGGGGGCCCAGATACGCAGTATTTT.

This chain uses TRBV6-5 with TRBJ2-3, with TRBD2 matching 12 bases. The CDR3 covers 15 residues. Germline V gene lookup returns CDR1 MNHEY and CDR2 SVGAGI. After removal of 5 bases from V and 9 bases from J, the junction contained 9 bases not matched to a gene. The CDR3 DNA sequence: TGTGCCAGCAGTCCCCTAGCGGGAGGGGACGGCACGCAGTATTTT. Amino acid sequence: CASSPLAGGDGTQYF.

The chain couples TRBV7-2 to TRBJ2-1; maybe TRBD2 (6 bases). Looked up from germline, CDR1 is SGHTA and CDR2 is FQGNSA. The CDR3 is 14 residues long. Trimming shortened V by 7 bases and J by 1 base, and 11 bases separated the two germline ends. The CDR3 here is CASNIAASYNEQFF. CDR3 coding DNA: TGTGCCAGCAACATAGCGGCATCCTACAATGAGCAGTTCTTC.

This sequence joins TRBV5-1 and TRBJ2-3; the match to TRBD2 covers 9 bases. Germline V gives CDR1 SGHRS, CDR2 YFSETQ. Germline trimming cut 0 bases from V and 2 bases from J; bases unmatched to any gene: 4. The CDR3 consists of 16 residues. The CDR3 nucleotides are TGCGCCAGCAGCTTGGGACTAGCGGAACACACAGATACGCAGTATTTT. Its translation is CASSLGLAEHTDTQYF.

This CDR3 reads CASSLTSGGYEQYF. CDR3 sequence (DNA): TGTGCCAGCAGCTTGACTAGCGGGGGCTACGAGCAGTACTTC. The chain recombines TRBV7-2 with TRBJ2-7; 12 bases match TRBD2. Germline CDR1 SGHTA, CDR2 FQGNSA. The CDR3 spans 14 residues. J was trimmed by 3 bases and V by 3 bases; bases with no gene match: 0.

The rearrangement uses TRBV27 and TRBJ1-4; D may be TRBD1 (5 bases). Germline V CDR1 and CDR2: MNHEY, SMNVEV (reference sequence). This CDR3 is built from 20 residues. The V end lost 0 bases, the J end lost 0 bases, and 20 bases lay between the germline ends. Here the CDR3 reads CASSLSTAGLSPATNEKLFF. CDR3 nucleotide sequence: TGTGCCAGCAGTTTATCGACGGCAGGGCTATCTCCTGCAACTAATGAAAAACTGTTTTTT.

The chain links TRBV6-5 to TRBJ2-3, with TRBD1 identical over 10 bases. The CDR3 is made up of 15 amino acids. Per germline, CDR1 MNHEY and CDR2 SVGAGI. J lost 5 bases, V lost 7 bases, and 9 bases had no gene match. CDR3 sequence (DNA): TGTGCCAGCAAAAGGGACAGGGGTTTGGGAGATACGCAGTATTTT. Translated, it gives CASKRDRGLGDTQYF.

This chain joins TRBV7-9 and TRBJ2-3, with TRBD2 as a possible D gene (5 bases). This CDR3 contains 16 residues. Germline V CDR1 and CDR2: SEHNR, FQNEAQ (reference sequence). The ends were cut back, 5 bases at V and 2 bases at J, with 17 bases in the middle. CDR3: CASSQRRSDYTDTQYF. The CDR3 DNA is TGTGCCAGCAGCCAACGACGCTCCGACTACACAGATACGCAGTATTTT.

The rearrangement links TRBV13 to TRBJ2-3; TRBD1 agrees at 9 bases. V dropped 2 bases and J dropped 3; count of bases not matched to a gene: 9. Looked up from germline, CDR1 is PRHDT and CDR2 is FYEKMQ (reference sequence). The CDR3 extends over 17 amino acids. CDR3 DNA sequence: TGTGCCAGCAGCTTACAGAGGGACAGGGATCGTACAGATACGCAGTATTTT. It specifies CASSLQRDRDRTDTQYF.

This rearrangement joins TRBV7-3 to TRBJ1-3, with 9 positions matching TRBD1. This CDR3 has 23 residues. Losses at the gene ends were 1 base for V and 0 bases for J; bases not matched to a gene: 22. Per the germline V gene, CDR1 is SGHTA and CDR2 is FQGTGA. The CDR3 spells CASSLRRSQPGQGPSGSGNTIYF. The CDR3 region has the DNA TGTGCCAGCAGCTTAAGGCGCTCTCAACCGGGACAGGGCCCTAGCGGCTCTGGAAACACCATATATTTT. The entire variable domain, with the rest obtained from reference TRBV7-3 and TRBJ1-3, is as follows: GAGVSQTPSNKVTEKGKYVELRCDPISGHTALYWYRQSLGQGPEFLIYFQGTGAADDSGLPNDRFFAVRPEGSVSTLKIQRTERGDSAVYLCASSLRRSQPGQGPSGSGNTIYFGEGSWLTVV.

This chain links TRBV6-1 with TRBJ2-7, with TRBD2 matching over 15 bases. Losses at the gene ends were 4 bases for V and 0 bases for J; bases not matched to a gene: 4. Germline CDR1 MNHNS, CDR2 SASEGT. There are 17 residues in the CDR3. CDR3 residues: CASSGGTSGRLSYEQYF. The CDR3 coding sequence is TGTGCCAGCAGTGGGGGGACTAGCGGGAGGCTCTCCTACGAGCAGTACTTC.

The V gene is TRBV5-4, the J gene TRBJ2-1; tentative D call: TRBD2 (6 bases). The CDR3 is 14 residues long. Deletions cut 7 bases from V and 6 bases from J, with 17 bases between. Looked up from germline, CDR1 is SGHNT and CDR2 is YYREEE (reference sequence). The CDR3 here is CASGPDGGANEQFF. CDR3 DNA: TGTGCCAGCGGTCCGGATGGCGGGGCCAATGAGCAGTTCTTC.

The rearrangement uses TRBV18 and TRBJ2-5; TRBD2 matches at 7 bases. The CDR3 runs to 14 residues. CDR1 and CDR2 from the germline V gene are KGHSH and LQKENI. With V trimmed by 8 bases and J by 3 bases, 9 bases remained unmatched. This CDR3 is CASTPGLQEETQYF. In nucleotides, the CDR3 is TGTGCCAGCACCCCGGGACTACAAGAAGAGACCCAGTACTTC.

The V call is TRBV27, the J call TRBJ1-1, with D possibly TRBD1 on 5 matching bases. Trimming removed 0 bases from V and 8 bases from J, with 10 bases in between. This CDR3 contains 13 residues. The germline V gene encodes CDR1 MNHEY and CDR2 SMNVEV (reference sequence). This chain's CDR3 is CASSLSHGGEAFF. DNA of the CDR3: TGTGCCAGCAGTTTATCTCATGGGGGGGAAGCTTTCTTT.

The V and J genes are TRBV6-2 or TRBV6-3 and TRBJ1-1; D uncertain. Trimming pared 4 bases from V and 5 bases from J, leaving 11 bases between. Germline values: CDR1 MNHEY, CDR2 SVGEGT. This CDR3 comprises 13 residues. CDR3 coding DNA: TGTGCCAGCAGTTCCTCCGGGTGGACTGAAGCTTTCTTT. Amino acids: CASSSSGWTEAFF.

This chain connects TRBV14 to TRBJ2-3; 8 nucleotides line up with TRBD2. This CDR3 is built from 15 residues. V dropped 5 bases and J dropped 1; count of bases not matched to a gene: 5. Germline-derived CDR1 and CDR2 are SGHDN and FVKESK. The CDR3 protein is CASSSGGPRTDTQYF. Written as DNA, the CDR3 is TGTGCCAGCAGCTCGGGGGGGCCTCGCACAGATACGCAGTATTTT. The full variable domain, its missing parts supplied by reference TRBV14 and TRBJ2-3, is EAGVTQFPSHSVIEKGQTVTLRCDPISGHDNLYWYRRVMGKEIKFLLHFVKESKQDESGMPNNRFLAERTGGTYSTLKVQPAELEDSGVYFCASSSGGPRTDTQYFGPGTRLTVL.

The rearrangement links TRBV6-1 to TRBJ2-6; D remains ambiguous. V lost 1 base and J lost 2, with 9 bases in between. The CDR3 spans 16 residues. Germline CDR1 is MNHNS and CDR2 is SASEGT. The CDR3 is CASSEGHAPGANVLTF. The CDR3 coding sequence is TGTGCCAGCAGTGAAGGACACGCACCTGGGGCCAACGTCCTGACTTTC.

V usage is TRBV4-3 and J usage is TRBJ2-2, with 7 bases aligning to TRBD1. The V segment lost 0 bases and the J segment 5 bases; nucleotides outside the gene matches: 3. Germline V gene data show CDR1 as LGHNA and CDR2 as YSLEER. This CDR3 region has 15 residues. CDR3 sequence reads: CASSQDTGVTGELFF. CDR3 DNA sequence: TGCGCCAGCAGCCAAGATACAGGGGTAACCGGGGAGCTGTTTTTT.

The chain couples TRBV7-2 to TRBJ2-3; 7 bases match TRBD1. This CDR3 contains 15 residues. Germline V gene lookup returns CDR1 SGHTA and CDR2 FQGNSA. With 1 base clipped from V and 3 bases from J, the junction kept 4 bases outside the gene matches. CDR3 bases: TGTGCCAGCAGCTTAGGACAGGGTTATACAGATACGCAGTATTTT. Its translation is CASSLGQGYTDTQYF.

The V gene is TRBV19, the J gene TRBJ1-1; 9 nucleotides agree with TRBD1. The V gene's germline CDR1 is LNHDA and CDR2 SQIVND (reference sequence). This CDR3 has 12 amino acids. With V trimmed by 5 bases and J by 10 bases, 5 bases remained unmatched. This CDR3 reads CASSLGTGLAFF. The CDR3 DNA reads TGTGCCAGTAGTCTGGGGACAGGGCTAGCTTTCTTT.

The V gene is TRBV2, the J gene TRBJ2-7; D is undetermined. V dropped 3 bases and J dropped 4 bases, with 13 bases sitting between them. CDR3 length: 14 residues. The germline V gene has CDR1 SNHLY and CDR2 FYNNEI. The CDR3 protein is CASSEARGFYEQYF. DNA of the CDR3: TGTGCCAGCAGTGAGGCGCGCGGTTTTTACGAGCAGTACTTC.

The chain joins TRBV10-3 to TRBJ2-2; the D is unclear. The CDR3 runs to 13 residues. The germline V gene encodes CDR1 ENHRY and CDR2 SYGVKD. Between the trimmed V and J ends, which lost 4 bases and 3 bases, there was a span of 6 bases. This CDR3 reads CAISVSDTGELFF. The CDR3 DNA is TGTGCCATCAGTGTCAGTGACACCGGGGAGCTGTTTTTT.

This chain joins TRBV28 and TRBJ1-3; weak D call: TRBD1 (5 bases). V gave up 6 bases and J gave up 0 bases, with 12 bases separating them. The CDR3 loop spans 15 amino acids. The germline CDR1 and CDR2 sequences are MDHEN and SYDVKM. Written as DNA, the CDR3 is TGTGCCAGCAGCGATGACAGTTACTCTGGAAACACCATATATTTT. Encoded protein: CASSDDSYSGNTIYF.

The chain links TRBV5-5 to TRBJ2-1; D not resolved. Per germline, CDR1 SGHKS and CDR2 YYEKEE (reference sequence). V lost 2 bases, J lost 8 bases, and 20 bases lay in between. This CDR3 has 16 amino acids. The CDR3 sequence: CASSFTASVGRDEQFF. The CDR3 DNA follows: TGTGCCAGCAGCTTCACGGCGTCTGTAGGCCGGGATGAGCAGTTCTTC. Supplemented by reference TRBV5-5 and TRBJ2-1, the full variable domain reads DAGVTQSPTHLIKTRGQQVTLRCSPISGHKSVSWYQQVLGQGPQFIFQYYEKEERGRGNFPDRFSARQFPNYSSELNVNALLLGDSALYLCASSFTASVGRDEQFFGPGTRLTVL.